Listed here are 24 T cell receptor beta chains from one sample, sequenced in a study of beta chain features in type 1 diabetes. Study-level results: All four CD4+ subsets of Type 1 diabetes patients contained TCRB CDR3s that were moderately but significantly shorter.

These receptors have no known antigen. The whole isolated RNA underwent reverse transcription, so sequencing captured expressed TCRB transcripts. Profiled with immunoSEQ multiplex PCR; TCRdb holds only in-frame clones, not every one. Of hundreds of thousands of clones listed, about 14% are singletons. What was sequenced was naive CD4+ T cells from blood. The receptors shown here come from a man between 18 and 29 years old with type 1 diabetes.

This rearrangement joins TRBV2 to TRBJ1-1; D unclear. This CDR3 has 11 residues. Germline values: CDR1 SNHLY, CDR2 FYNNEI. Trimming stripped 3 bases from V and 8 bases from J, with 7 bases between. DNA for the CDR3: TGTGCCAGCAGTGATGGGCTAGAAGCTTTCTTT. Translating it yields CASSDGLEAFF.

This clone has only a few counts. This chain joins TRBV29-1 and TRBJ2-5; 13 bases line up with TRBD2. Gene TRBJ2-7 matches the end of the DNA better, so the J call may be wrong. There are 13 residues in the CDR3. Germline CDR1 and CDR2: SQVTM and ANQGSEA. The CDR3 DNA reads TGCAGCATTGGGACTAGCGGGAACTACGAGCAGTACTTC. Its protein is CSIGTSGNYEQYF.

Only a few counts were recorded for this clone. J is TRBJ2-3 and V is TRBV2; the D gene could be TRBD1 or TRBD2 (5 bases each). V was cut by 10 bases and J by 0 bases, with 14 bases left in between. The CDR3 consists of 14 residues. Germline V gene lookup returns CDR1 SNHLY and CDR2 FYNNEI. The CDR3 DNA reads TGTGCCATGCAAGGGACGGAGAGCACAGATACGCAGTATTTT. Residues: CAMQGTESTDTQYF.

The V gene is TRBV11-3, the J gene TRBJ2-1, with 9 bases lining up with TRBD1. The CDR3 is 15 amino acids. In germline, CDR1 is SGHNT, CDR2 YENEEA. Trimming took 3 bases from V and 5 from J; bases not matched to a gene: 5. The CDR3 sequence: CASSLGTGSHNEQFF. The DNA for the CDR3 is TGTGCCAGCAGCTTGGGGACAGGGTCCCACAATGAGCAGTTCTTC. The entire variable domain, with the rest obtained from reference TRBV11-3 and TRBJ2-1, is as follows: EAGVVQSPRYKIIEKKQPVAFWCNPISGHNTLYWYLQNLGQGPELLIRYENEEAVDDSQLPKDRFSAERLKGVDSTLKIQPAELGDSAVYLCASSLGTGSHNEQFFGPGTRLTVL.

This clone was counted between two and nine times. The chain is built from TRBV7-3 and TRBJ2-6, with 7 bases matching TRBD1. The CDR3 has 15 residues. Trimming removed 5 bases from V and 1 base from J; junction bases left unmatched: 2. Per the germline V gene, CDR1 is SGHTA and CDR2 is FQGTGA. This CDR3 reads CASSRQGSGANVLTF. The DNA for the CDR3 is TGTGCCAGCAGCCGACAGGGTTCTGGGGCCAACGTCCTGACTTTC.

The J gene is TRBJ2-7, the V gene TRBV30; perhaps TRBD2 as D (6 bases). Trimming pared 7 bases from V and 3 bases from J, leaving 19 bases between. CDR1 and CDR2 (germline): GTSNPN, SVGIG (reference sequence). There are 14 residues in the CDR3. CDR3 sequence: CASSGDVRGYEQYF. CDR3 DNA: TGTGCCTCTTCGGGGGATGTGAGAGGCTACGAGCAGTACTTC.

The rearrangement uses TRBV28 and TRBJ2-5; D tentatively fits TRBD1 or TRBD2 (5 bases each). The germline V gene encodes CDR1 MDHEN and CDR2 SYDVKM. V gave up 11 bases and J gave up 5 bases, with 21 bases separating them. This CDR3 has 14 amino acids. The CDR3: CASLKALEGETQYF. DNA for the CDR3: TGTGCCTCCTTAAAGGCCCTAGAGGGGGAGACCCAGTACTTC.

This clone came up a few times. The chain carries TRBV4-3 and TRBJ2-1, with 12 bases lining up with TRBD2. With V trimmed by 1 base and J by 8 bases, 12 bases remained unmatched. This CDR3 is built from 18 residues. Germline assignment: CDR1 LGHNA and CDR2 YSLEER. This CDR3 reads CASSQALASGGASDEQFF. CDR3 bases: TGCGCCAGCAGCCAAGCGCTGGCTAGCGGGGGGGCAAGCGATGAGCAGTTCTTC.

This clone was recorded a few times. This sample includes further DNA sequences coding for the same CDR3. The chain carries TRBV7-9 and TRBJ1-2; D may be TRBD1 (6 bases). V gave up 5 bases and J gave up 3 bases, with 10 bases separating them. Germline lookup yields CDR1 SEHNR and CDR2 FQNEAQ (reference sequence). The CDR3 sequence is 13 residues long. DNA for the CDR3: TGTGCCAGCAGCCTGCGGACAGACTATGGCTACACCTTC. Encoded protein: CASSLRTDYGYTF.

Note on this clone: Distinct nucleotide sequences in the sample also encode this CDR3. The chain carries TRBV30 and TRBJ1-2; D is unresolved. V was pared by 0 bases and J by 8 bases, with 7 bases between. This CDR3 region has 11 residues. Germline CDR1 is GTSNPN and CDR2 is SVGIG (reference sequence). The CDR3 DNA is TGTGCCTGGAGTGTACAAGGGGGCTACACCTTC. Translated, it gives CAWSVQGGYTF.

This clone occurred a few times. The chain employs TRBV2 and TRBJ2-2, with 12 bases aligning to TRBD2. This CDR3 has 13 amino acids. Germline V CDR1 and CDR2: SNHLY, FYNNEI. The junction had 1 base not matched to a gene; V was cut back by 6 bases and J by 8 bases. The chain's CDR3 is CASSGLAGGELFF. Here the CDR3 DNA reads TGTGCCAGCAGCGGACTAGCGGGAGGGGAGCTGTTTTTT. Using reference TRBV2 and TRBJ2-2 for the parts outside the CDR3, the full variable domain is EPEVTQTPSHQVTQMGQEVILRCVPISNHLYFYWYRQILGQKVEFLVSFYNNEISEKSEIFDDQFSVERPDGSNFTLKIRSTKLEDSAMYFCASSGLAGGELFFGEGSRLTVL.

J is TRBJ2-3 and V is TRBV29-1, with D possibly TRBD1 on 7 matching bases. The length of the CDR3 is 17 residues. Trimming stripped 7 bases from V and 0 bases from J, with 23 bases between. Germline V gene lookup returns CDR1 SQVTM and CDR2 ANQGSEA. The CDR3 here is CSASGEPGQSSTDTQYF. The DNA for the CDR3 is TGCAGCGCCTCGGGGGAGCCGGGACAGAGCAGCACAGATACGCAGTATTTT.

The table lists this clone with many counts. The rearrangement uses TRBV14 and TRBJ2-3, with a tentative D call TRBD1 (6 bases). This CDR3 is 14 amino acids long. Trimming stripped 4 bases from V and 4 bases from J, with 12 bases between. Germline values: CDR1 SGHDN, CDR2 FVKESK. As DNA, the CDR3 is TGTGCCAGCAGCCTACAGGGTGGTTCAGATACGCAGTATTTT. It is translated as CASSLQGGSDTQYF.

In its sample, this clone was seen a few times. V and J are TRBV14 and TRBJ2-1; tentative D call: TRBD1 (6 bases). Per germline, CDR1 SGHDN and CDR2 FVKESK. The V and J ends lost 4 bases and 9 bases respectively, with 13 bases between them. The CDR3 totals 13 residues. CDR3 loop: CASSPRTEGEQFF. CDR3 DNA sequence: TGTGCCAGCAGCCCGCGGACAGAGGGTGAGCAGTTCTTC.

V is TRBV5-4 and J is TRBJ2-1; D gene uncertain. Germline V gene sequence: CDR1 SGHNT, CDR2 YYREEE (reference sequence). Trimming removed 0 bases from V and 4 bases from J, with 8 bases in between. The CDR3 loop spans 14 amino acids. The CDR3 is CASSLVKEYNEQFF. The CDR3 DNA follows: TGTGCCAGCAGCTTGGTAAAAGAATACAATGAGCAGTTCTTC.

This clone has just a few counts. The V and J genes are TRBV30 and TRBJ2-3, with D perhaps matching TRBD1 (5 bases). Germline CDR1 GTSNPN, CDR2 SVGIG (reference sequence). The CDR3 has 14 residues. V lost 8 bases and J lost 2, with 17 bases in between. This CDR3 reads CATAKGVATDTQYF. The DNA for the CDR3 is TGTGCCACGGCCAAAGGGGTTGCCACAGATACGCAGTATTTT.

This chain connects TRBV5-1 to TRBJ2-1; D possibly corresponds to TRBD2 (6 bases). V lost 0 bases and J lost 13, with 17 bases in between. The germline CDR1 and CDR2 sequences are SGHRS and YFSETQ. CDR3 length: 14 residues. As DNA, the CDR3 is TGCGCCAGCAGCTTGGGGGGACTCAACCCTGACCAGTTCTTC. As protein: CASSLGGLNPDQFF.

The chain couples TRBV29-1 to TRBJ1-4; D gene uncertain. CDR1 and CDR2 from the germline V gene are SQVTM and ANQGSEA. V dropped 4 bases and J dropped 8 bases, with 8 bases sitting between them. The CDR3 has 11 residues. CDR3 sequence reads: CSVGRKEKLFF. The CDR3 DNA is TGCAGCGTTGGCAGGAAAGAAAAACTGTTTTTT. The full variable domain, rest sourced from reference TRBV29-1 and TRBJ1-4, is SAVISQKPSRDICQRGTSLTIQCQVDSQVTMMFWYRQQPGQSLTLIATANQGSEATYESGFVIDKFPISRPNLTFSTLTVSNMSPEDSSIYLCSVGRKEKLFFGSGTQLSVL.

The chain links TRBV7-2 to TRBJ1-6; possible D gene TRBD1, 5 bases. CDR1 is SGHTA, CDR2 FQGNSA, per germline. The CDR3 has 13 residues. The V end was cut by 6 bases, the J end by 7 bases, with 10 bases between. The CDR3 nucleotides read TGTGCCAGCAGGCCAGGGCGGAATTCACCCCTCCACTTT. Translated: CASRPGRNSPLHF. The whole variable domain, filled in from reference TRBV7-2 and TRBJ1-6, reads GAGVSQSPSNKVTEKGKDVELRCDPISGHTALYWYRQSLGQGLEFLIYFQGNSAPDKSGLPSDRFSAERTGGSVSTLTIQRTQQEDSAVYLCASRPGRNSPLHFGNGTRLTVT.

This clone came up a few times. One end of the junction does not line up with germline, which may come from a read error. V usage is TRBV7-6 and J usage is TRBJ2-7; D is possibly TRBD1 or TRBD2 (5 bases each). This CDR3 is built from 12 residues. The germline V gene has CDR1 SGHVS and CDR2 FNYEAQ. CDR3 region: CASSSGTDEQYF. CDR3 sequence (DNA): TGTGCCAGCAGCTCCGGGACGGACGAACAGTACTTC.

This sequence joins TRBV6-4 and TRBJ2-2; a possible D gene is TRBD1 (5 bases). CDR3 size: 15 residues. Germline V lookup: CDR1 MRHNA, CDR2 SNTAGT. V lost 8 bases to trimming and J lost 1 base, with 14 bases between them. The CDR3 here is CASRLAGKNTGELFF. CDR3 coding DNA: TGTGCCAGCCGCCTGGCAGGGAAGAACACCGGGGAGCTGTTTTTT.

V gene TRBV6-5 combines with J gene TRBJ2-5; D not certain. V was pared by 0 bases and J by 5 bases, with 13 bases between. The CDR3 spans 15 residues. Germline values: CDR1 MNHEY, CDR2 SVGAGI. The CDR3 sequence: CASSYSVQAWETQYF. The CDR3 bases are TGTGCCAGCAGTTACTCGGTCCAAGCTTGGGAGACCCAGTACTTC.

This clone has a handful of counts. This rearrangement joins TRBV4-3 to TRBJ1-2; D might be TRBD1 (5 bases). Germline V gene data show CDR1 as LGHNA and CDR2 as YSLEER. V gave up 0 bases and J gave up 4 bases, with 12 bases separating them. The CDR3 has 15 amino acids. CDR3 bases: TGCGCCAGCAGCCAAGATGCAGGGAGGATCTATGGCTACACCTTC. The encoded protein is CASSQDAGRIYGYTF.

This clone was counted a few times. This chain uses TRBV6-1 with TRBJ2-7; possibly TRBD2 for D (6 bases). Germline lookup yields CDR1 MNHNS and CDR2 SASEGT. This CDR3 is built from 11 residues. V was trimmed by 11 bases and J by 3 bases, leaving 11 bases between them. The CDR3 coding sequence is TGTGCCGCGGGTAGCGGCTACGAGCAGTACTTC. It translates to CAAGSGYEQYF.